This TCR beta chain was documented in a study of T cells in Graves' hyperthyroidism and ophthalmopathy. V shed 4 bases and J 3 bases; nucleotides not matched to a gene: 7. Looked up from germline, CDR1 is SNHLY and CDR2 is FYNNEI. The CDR3 runs to 15 residues. This clonotype was seen ten or more times. TCR beta CDR3 regions were amplified from RNA transcripts. An initial round of RT-PCR targeting the TCR CDR3 relied on the HTBI primer set. TCRdb fed the multiplex PCR reads into MiXCR, producing one record per CDR3 protein. The table includes under 350,000 distinct CDR3 sequences, more than 10% detected once.

The rearrangement links TRBV2 to TRBJ2-3; TRBD2 matches 7 bases. The TCR originated in a woman aged 25 to 39 with Graves' hyperthyroidism that later progressed to Graves' ophthalmopathy. Sequencing was performed on blood. As DNA, the CDR3 is TGTGCCAGCAGTGCGGCGGGAGTAGATACAGATACGCAGTATTTT. Protein: CASSAAGVDTDTQYF.